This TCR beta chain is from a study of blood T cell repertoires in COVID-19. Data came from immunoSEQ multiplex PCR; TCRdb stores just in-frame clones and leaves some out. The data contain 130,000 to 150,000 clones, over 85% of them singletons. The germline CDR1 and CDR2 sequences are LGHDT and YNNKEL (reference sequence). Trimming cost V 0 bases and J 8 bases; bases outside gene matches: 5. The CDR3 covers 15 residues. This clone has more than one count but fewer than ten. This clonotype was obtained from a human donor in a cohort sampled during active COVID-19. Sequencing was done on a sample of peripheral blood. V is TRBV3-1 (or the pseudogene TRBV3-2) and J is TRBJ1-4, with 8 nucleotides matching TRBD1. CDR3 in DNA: TGTGCCAGCAGCCAAGAACAGGGGGGACGGGAAAAACTGTTTTTT. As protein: CASSQEQGGREKLFF.